Ten or more counts support the clone carrying this T cell receptor (beta chain). This sample was included in a study of molecular identifiers for immune sequencing clone quantification. Trimming removed 0 bases at V and 4 bases at J, with 6 bases between. The germline gives CDR1 SEHNR, CDR2 FQNEAQ (reference sequence). The CDR3 is 13 amino acids. TCRdb re-called the PCR reads through MiXCR, storing one row per CDR3 protein. The sample consists of about half a million distinct CDR3 sequences, around 21% of them appearing once. This clonotype originated in a human donor in good health. Some libraries in this study had Jurkat cell RNA spiked in. The rearrangement uses TRBV7-9 and TRBJ1-1; D not resolved. The source material was naive CD8+ T cells from blood, with Jurkat cell RNA spiked in. The subset: FACS-sorted CD8+CD4-CCR7+CD45RA+ naive T cells. Written as DNA, the CDR3 is TGTGCCAGCAGCTTAGCAGGGCGCACTGAAGCTTTCTTT. Residues: CASSLAGRTEAFF.